These 8 T cell receptor beta chains were sequenced from one sample in a study of shared clonotypes between healthy human individuals. Produced via immunoSEQ multiplex PCR; TCRdb's table is partial and in-frame only. The sample shows roughly 2.4 million clones, 90% to 96% of them seen only once. Sample: naive CD4+ T cells sorted from blood. Subset of the sample: CD45RA+ positively selected. Receptors were obtained from a man between 18 and 35 years old in good health.

This clone was detected only once. The rearrangement links TRBV4-1 to TRBJ2-3, with 10 bases fitting TRBD1. This CDR3 is built from 15 residues. Germline CDR1 and CDR2: MGHRA and YSYEKL. Trimming removed 0 bases from V and 6 bases from J; junction bases left unmatched: 3. CDR3 protein: CASSQDDRGRDTQYF. CDR3 sequence (DNA): TGCGCCAGCAGCCAAGATGACAGGGGGCGGGATACGCAGTATTTT.

The V call is TRBV19, the J call TRBJ1-2, with 9 bases that match TRBD1. Per the germline V gene, CDR1 is LNHDA and CDR2 is SQIVND (reference sequence). The V segment lost 9 bases and the J segment 7 bases; nucleotides outside the gene matches: 21. The CDR3 runs to 17 residues. In DNA, the CDR3 is TGTGCCAGCCGAGAATCTTATACCGGGACAGGGCTGGGTGGCTACACCTTC. It translates to CASRESYTGTGLGGYTF.

This clone was seen only once. V and J are TRBV18 and TRBJ2-7; 8 positions match TRBD1. This CDR3 is 16 amino acids long. The germline gives CDR1 KGHSH, CDR2 LQKENI. J was trimmed by 3 bases and V by 3 bases; bases with no gene match: 10. The CDR3 sequence is CASSPNAGTGDYEQYF. The CDR3 bases are TGTGCCAGCTCACCTAATGCCGGGACAGGAGACTACGAGCAGTACTTC.

CDR3 amino acids: CASTLGQLINEKLFF. As DNA, the CDR3 is TGTGCCAGCACCCTGGGACAACTGATTAATGAAAAACTGTTTTTT. The V gene is TRBV6-1, the J gene TRBJ1-4; tentatively, D is TRBD1 (6 bases). The germline V gene encodes CDR1 MNHNS and CDR2 SASEGT. V dropped 7 bases and J dropped 4 bases, with 16 bases sitting between them. The CDR3 is 15 amino acids.

On this clone: This specimen includes other DNA sequences encoding the same CDR3. The rearrangement uses TRBV6-5 and TRBJ2-5; maybe TRBD2 (5 bases). CDR1 is MNHEY and CDR2 is SVGAGI in the germline V gene. The CDR3 loop spans 12 amino acids. Trimming cost V 6 bases and J 2 bases, with 7 bases left between them. CDR3 sequence reads: CASRRGQETQYF. The CDR3 nucleotides are TGTGCCAGCAGAAGAGGGCAAGAGACCCAGTACTTC.

The rearrangement uses TRBV27 and TRBJ2-3; a possible D gene is TRBD2 (5 bases). Per the germline V gene, CDR1 is MNHEY and CDR2 is SMNVEV (reference sequence). This CDR3 is built from 14 residues. V dropped 7 bases and J dropped 1 base, with 12 bases sitting between them. Here the CDR3 DNA reads TGTGCCAGCACTCACCCCGGGGGCACAGATACGCAGTATTTT. Protein sequence: CASTHPGGTDTQYF.

The chain employs TRBV30 and TRBJ2-5; D is perhaps TRBD1 (6 bases). There are 15 residues in the CDR3. Trimming left V 3 bases short and J 5 bases short, with 19 bases between. In germline, CDR1 is GTSNPN, CDR2 SVGIG (reference sequence). DNA for the CDR3: TGTGCCTGGAGGAGGGGTGACAGGTTCTGGGAGACCCAGTACTTC. It translates to CAWRRGDRFWETQYF.

This rearrangement joins TRBV9 to TRBJ2-7; the match to TRBD2 covers 7 bases. The CDR3 runs to 15 residues. Germline-derived CDR1 and CDR2 are SGDLS and YYNGEE. V lost 4 bases, J lost 2 bases, and 9 bases stayed unmatched. In nucleotides, the CDR3 is TGTGCCAGCAGCCCGAGACTAGCCGGTACCTACGAGCAGTACTTC. It specifies CASSPRLAGTYEQYF. Using reference TRBV9 and TRBJ2-7 for the parts outside the CDR3, the full variable domain is DSGVTQTPKHLITATGQRVTLRCSPRSGDLSVYWYQQSLDQGLQFLIQYYNGEERAKGNILERFSAQQFPDLHSELNLSSLELGDSALYFCASSPRLAGTYEQYFGPGTRLTVT.